This T cell receptor beta chain is drawn from a study of OX40 agonist ivuxolimab in advanced cancers. Whole-study context: Three individuals attained partial responses, comprising one hepatocellular carcinoma case and two cutaneous melanoma cases. Notes on the study in general: The expanded peripheral T cells' antigen specificity was not determined. Low normalized T-cell clonal expansion also characterized some of the nonresponders.

Sampled blood was obtained at baseline, cycle 4 day 1, and cycle 7 day 1. Assay used: immunoSEQ multiplex PCR; TCRdb lists only in-frame clones, some missing. The profile shows about 94,000 clones, more than 75% of them singletons. This clone was detected only a few times. Its antigen is unknown. The CDR3 covers 13 residues. Germline CDR1 reads GTSNPN; CDR2 reads SVGIG (reference sequence). Trimming stripped 1 base from V and 7 bases from J, with 13 bases between. The genes are TRBV30 and TRBJ1-2; D possibly corresponds to TRBD1 (5 bases). The receptor's source is an adult with an advanced solid tumor such as melanoma, head and neck, liver or kidney cancer. Sample: CD4+ or CD8+ T cells sorted from blood, taken in a trial of the OX40 agonist ivuxolimab. CDR3 sequence (DNA): TGTGCCTGGAGTGAAACAGGATTAGGTGGCTACACCTTC. Translation gives CAWSETGLGGYTF.